This is a list of T cell receptor beta chains from one sample in a study of T cells in localized non-small cell lung cancer. Using immunoSEQ multiplex PCR, the repertoire was profiled, and TCRdb retains in-frame clones only, with some absent. The data contain roughly 38,000 clones, around 80% of them singletons. Sequencing used peripheral blood, obtained before any cancer treatment. Receptors originate from a male donor older than 55 with stage III squamous cell lung carcinoma. Both conserved end residues are part of each CDR3. Fields, in order: J gene, V gene, D gene, CDR3 protein. A D gene is named only where the DNA matches it firmly.

TRBJ2-5,TRBV5-8,TRBD2,CASSPFGGDSETQYF
TRBJ1-1,TRBV5-4,TRBD1,CASSSFQGADTEAFF
TRBJ2-7,TRBV11-2,TRBD2,CASSLLAGGGWVSSYEQYF
TRBJ1-2,TRBV7-8,TRBD1,CASSRQGYYGYTF
TRBJ1-1,TRBV18,NA,CASSPGANTEAFF
TRBJ2-6,TRBV2,NA,CATHGLGANVLTF
TRBJ1-2,TRBV6-1,NA,CASSLEQGDFQGYTF
TRBJ1-2,TRBV7-8,NA,CASSLAEAVYGYTF
TRBJ2-1,TRBV7-4,TRBD2,CASSFRNSGTSYNEQFF
TRBJ1-2,TRBV11-2,TRBD1,CASRGQNYGYTF
TRBJ1-4,TRBV29-1,NA,CSALRAQGRNEKLFF
TRBJ1-2,TRBV10-2,NA,CASSESGQRGYTF
TRBJ2-7,TRBV6-1,NA,CASSAGRINEQYF
TRBJ2-3,TRBV2,TRBD1,CASGRTGLSTDTQYF
TRBJ1-1,TRBV6-5,NA,CATRLGTLNTEAFF
TRBJ2-1,TRBV7-7,NA,CASSLDRESEQFF
TRBJ2-7,TRBV6-5,NA,CASTDTYEQYF
TRBJ1-1,TRBV27,TRBD1,CASSTRTGLEAFF
TRBJ2-7,TRBV6-5,NA,CASSYSLGYEQYF
TRBJ1-6,TRBV6-6,NA,CASRAGEVNSPLHF
TRBJ1-2,TRBV14,NA,CASSQVAGANYGYTF
TRBJ1-1,TRBV5-5,TRBD1,CASRGTGGSTEAFF
TRBJ2-7,TRBV6-6,NA,CASREQGYEQYF
TRBJ1-2,TRBV9,NA,CASSLAGYGYTF
TRBJ1-1,TRBV7-9,NA,CASSLSLNTEAFF
TRBJ1-1,TRBV6-5,NA,CASLAGTEAFF
TRBJ2-2,TRBV10-3,NA,CAISERGTGNGELFF
TRBJ1-5,TRBV6-1,TRBD1,CASSARDSWGQPQHF